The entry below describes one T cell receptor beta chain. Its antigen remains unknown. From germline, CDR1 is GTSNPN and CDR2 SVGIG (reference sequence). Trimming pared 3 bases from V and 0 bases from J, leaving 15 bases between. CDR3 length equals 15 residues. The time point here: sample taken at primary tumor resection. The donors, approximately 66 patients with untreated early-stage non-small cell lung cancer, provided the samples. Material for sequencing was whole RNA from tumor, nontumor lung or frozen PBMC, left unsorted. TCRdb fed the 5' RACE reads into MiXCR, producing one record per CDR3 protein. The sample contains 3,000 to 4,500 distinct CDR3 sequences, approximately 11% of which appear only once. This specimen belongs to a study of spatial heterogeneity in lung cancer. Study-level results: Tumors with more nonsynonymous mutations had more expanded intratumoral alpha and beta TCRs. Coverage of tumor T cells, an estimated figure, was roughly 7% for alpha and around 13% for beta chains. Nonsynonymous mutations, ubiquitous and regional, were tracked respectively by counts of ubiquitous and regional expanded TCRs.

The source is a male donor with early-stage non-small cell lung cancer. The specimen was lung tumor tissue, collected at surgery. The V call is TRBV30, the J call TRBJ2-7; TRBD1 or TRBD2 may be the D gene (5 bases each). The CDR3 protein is CAWRGNGASSYEQYF. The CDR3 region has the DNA TGTGCCTGGAGGGGCAACGGGGCAAGCTCCTACGAGCAGTACTTC.